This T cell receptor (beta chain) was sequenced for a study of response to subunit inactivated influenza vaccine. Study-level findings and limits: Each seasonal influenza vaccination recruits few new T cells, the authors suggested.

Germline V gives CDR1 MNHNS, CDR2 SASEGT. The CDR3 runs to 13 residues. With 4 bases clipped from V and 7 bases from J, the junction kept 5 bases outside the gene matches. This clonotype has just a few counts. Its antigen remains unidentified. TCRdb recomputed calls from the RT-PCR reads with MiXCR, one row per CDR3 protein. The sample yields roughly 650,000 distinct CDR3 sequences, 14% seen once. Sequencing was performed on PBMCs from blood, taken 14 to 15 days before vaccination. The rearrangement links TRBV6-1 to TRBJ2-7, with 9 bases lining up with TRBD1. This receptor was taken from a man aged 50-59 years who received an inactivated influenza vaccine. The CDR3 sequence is CASSAGTGIEQYF. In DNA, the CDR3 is TGTGCCAGCAGTGCCGGGACAGGGATTGAGCAGTACTTC.